The clone carrying this T cell receptor (beta chain) was counted between two and nine times. Per the germline V gene, CDR1 is KGHSH and CDR2 is LQKENI. This CDR3 is 17 amino acids long. V was cut by 3 bases and J by 5 bases, with 22 bases left in between. The data are from a study of human T cells and chemical hapten exposure. Background on the study: While the roughly 23-week study was under way, patients received diphenylcyclopropenone on the scalp every week. TCR yields per sample varied, mainly owing to small pooled library volume differences.

Time point reported: patch test 3, about 24 weeks after DPC sensitization. This sample's treatment: therapeutic diphenylcyclopropenone sensitization with weekly scalp DPC. TCRdb used MiXCR to reprocess the RACE reads, holding one entry per CDR3 protein. Of around 85,000 distinct CDR3 sequences in the sample, approximately 13% were seen once. This chain uses TRBV18 with TRBJ1-1, with D perhaps TRBD1 (5 bases). Sequenced here: whole blood, sampled in connection with sensitization to the hapten diphenylcyclopropenone (DPC). The TCR comes from a woman in her forties or fifties with alopecia areata. Some clones in this sample may be carry-over from other donors' samples. CDR3 DNA sequence: TGTGCCAGCTCACCCCGCCCCATCCCTCAGGGTGGAACTGAAGCTTTCTTT. It yields the protein CASSPRPIPQGGTEAFF.